The clone carrying this TCR beta chain came up once. The antigen is unknown. These data belong to a study of cytomegalovirus exposure and HLA in healthy donors. Study summary: Inside one of the first data releases sat about 85 million unique TCRs taken from HLA-typed donors.

Germline trimming cut 0 bases from V and 1 base from J; bases unmatched to any gene: 2. The CDR3 sequence is 15 residues long. CDR1 is SGDLS and CDR2 is YYNGEE in the germline V gene. Points from the study as a whole: Presence/absence analyses assumed roughly uniform sequencing depth across donors, which may not hold.

PCR involved 60 Vbeta and 13 Jbeta primers. The table came from immunoSEQ multiplex PCR; TCRdb's copy has only in-frame clones and leaves some out. Seen here are about 94,000 clones, roughly 77% observed once, and the top ten hold approximately 10%. The sequencing sample was made of PBMCs. The clonotype originates from a human donor in good health. The rearrangement uses TRBV9 and TRBJ1-1, with 8 bases identical to TRBD1. In nucleotides, the CDR3 is TGTGCCAGCAGCGTAGAGGACAGGGAGAACACTGAAGCTTTCTTT. Protein product: CASSVEDRENTEAFF. The full variable domain, completed using reference TRBV9 and TRBJ1-1, is DSGVTQTPKHLITATGQRVTLRCSPRSGDLSVYWYQQSLDQGLQFLIQYYNGEERAKGNILERFSAQQFPDLHSELNLSSLELGDSALYFCASSVEDRENTEAFFGQGTRLTVV.